Below, 15 T cell receptor beta chains from the same sample are listed, as sequenced in a study of read filtering for tumor transcriptome and immune sequencing. Molecular barcoded adaptors covering alpha/delta and beta/gamma chains were used on 400 ng RNA. TCRdb ran MiXCR on the reads and lists one entry per CDR3 protein. The sample consists of 40,000 to 50,000 distinct CDR3 sequences, around an eighth of them appearing once. The specimen was a population of CD138-negative cells sorted from bone marrow. These receptors originate from a donor aged 40 or over with multiple myeloma.

Ten or more counts support this clonotype. The chain uses TRBV20-1 and TRBJ2-1; 7 bases are a match to TRBD2. The CDR3 is made up of 13 amino acids. V lost 4 bases to trimming and J lost 8 bases; unmatched junction nucleotides: 8. Looked up from germline, CDR1 is DFQATT and CDR2 is SNEGSKA (reference sequence). CDR3 sequence (DNA): TGCAGTGCTATTAGGACGGGAGGAGATGAGCAGTTCTTC. Amino acids: CSAIRTGGDEQFF.

This clonotype showed up just a few times. This sequence may be a read error, since a much larger clone differs from it by one base. V gene TRBV12-3 or TRBV12-4 combines with J gene TRBJ2-6; TRBD1 agrees at 7 bases. The CDR3 totals 16 residues. The V segment lost 4 bases and the J segment 2 bases; nucleotides outside the gene matches: 5. The DNA for the CDR3 is TGTGCCAGCAGTTCGGGACAGCTCCCTGGGGCCAACGTCCTGACTTTC. It is translated as CASSSGQLPGANVLTF.

The table lists this clonotype with many counts. The CDR3 bases are TGTGCTAGTGGTTTGTCGAAGGAGCCCCGGGACACCGGGGAGCTGTTTTTT. Translating gives CASGLSKEPRDTGELFF. The rearrangement links TRBV12-5 to TRBJ2-2, with D unresolved. Deletions cut 2 bases from V and 3 bases from J, with 16 bases between. Germline V gene sequence: CDR1 LGHNT, CDR2 FRNRAP. This CDR3 is built from 17 residues.

In this sample, this clonotype turned up many times. The CDR3 end shows no conserved phenylalanine or tryptophan, and so a read error is likely. This chain connects TRBV5-5 to TRBJ2-3; 8 nucleotides match TRBD2. Per the germline V gene, CDR1 is SGHKS and CDR2 is YYEKEE (reference sequence). The CDR3 spans 16 residues. The V and J ends lost 0 bases and 2 bases, in that order; junction bases with no gene match: 5. CDR3: CASSLELREVTDTQYS. In DNA, the CDR3 is TGTGCCAGCAGCTTGGAGTTGCGGGAGGTCACAGATACGCAGTATTCT.

This clonotype was seen at least ten times. J is TRBJ1-4 and V is TRBV21-1. TRBV21-1 is a known pseudogene. The CDR3 totals 15 residues. The CDR3, as DNA: TGTGCCAGCAGCGCAAACTTCCCCACTAATGAAAAACTGTTTTTT. Its protein product is CASSANFPTNEKLFF.

Only a few counts were recorded for this clonotype. Possible read error: a much larger clone is one base away. J is TRBJ2-6 and V is TRBV5-5; D may be TRBD1 (6 bases). The CDR3 contains 17 residues. In germline, CDR1 is SGHKS, CDR2 YYEKEE (reference sequence). CDR3 in DNA: TGTGCCAGCAGCTTTGGTGGGACACTTTCTGGGGCCGACGTCCTGACTTTC. It codes for CASSFGGTLSGADVLTF.

This clonotype has just a few counts. The rearrangement joins TRBV6-2 or TRBV6-3 to TRBJ2-7; D is possibly TRBD2 (6 bases). Trimming pared 5 bases from V and 4 bases from J, leaving 15 bases between. Germline-derived CDR1 and CDR2 are MNHEY and SVGEGT. This CDR3 contains 14 residues. CDR3 DNA sequence: TGTGCCAGCAGTCGACTAGGGAGCTCTTACGAGCAGTACTTC. Its protein product is CASSRLGSSYEQYF.

This clonotype was observed many times. The V and J genes are TRBV7-9 and TRBJ2-7; TRBD2 might be the D (5 bases). CDR1 is SEHNR, CDR2 FQNEAQ, per germline (reference sequence). Trimming shortened V by 5 bases and J by 6 bases, and 14 bases separated the two germline ends. CDR3 size: 13 residues. The CDR3 sequence is CASSIKPGSEQYF. The CDR3 DNA reads as TGTGCCAGCAGCATAAAGCCGGGGTCCGAGCAGTACTTC.

This clonotype showed up just a few times. The chain recombines TRBV11-2 with TRBJ1-3; D might be TRBD1 (5 bases). The CDR3 loop spans 12 amino acids. The V and J ends lost 6 bases and 4 bases respectively, with 7 bases between them. Germline CDR1 is SGHAT and CDR2 is FQNNGV. CDR3 protein: CASRRDGNTIYF. Here the CDR3 DNA reads TGTGCCAGCAGACGGGACGGAAACACCATATATTTT.

This clonotype was seen repeatedly, ten times or more. The CDR3 loop reads CASSDHTSGRGTYEQYF. The CDR3 DNA reads TGCGCCAGCAGTGACCATACTAGCGGGAGAGGTACTTACGAGCAGTACTTC. This chain joins TRBV10-1 and TRBJ2-7; 11 nucleotides match TRBD2. The germline gives CDR1 WNHNN, CDR2 SYGVQD (reference sequence). The CDR3 is 17 amino acids. Losses at the gene ends were 3 bases for V and 4 bases for J; bases not matched to a gene: 11.

This clonotype has more than one count but fewer than ten. With a much larger clone just one base away, this may be a read error. The CDR3 end shows no conserved phenylalanine or tryptophan, and so a read error is likely. The rearrangement joins TRBV11-2 to TRBJ2-7; D is possibly TRBD2 (6 bases). This CDR3 has 15 residues. Germline loops: CDR1 SGHAT, CDR2 FQNNGV. The germline V and J ends were trimmed by 1 base and 5 bases, with 15 bases remaining between them. The CDR3 here is CASSLGTGALDEQYS. The CDR3 DNA reads as TGTGCCAGCAGCTTAGGCACGGGAGCGTTAGACGAGCAGTACTCC.

This clonotype has a count of ten or more. The chain carries TRBV11-2 and TRBJ2-7; a possible D gene is TRBD1 (6 bases). V was shortened by 3 bases and J by 5 bases, with 11 bases between the two germline ends. The length of the CDR3 is 13 residues. Looked up from germline, CDR1 is SGHAT and CDR2 is FQNNGV. CDR3 residues: CASSLGHGNEQYF. The CDR3 DNA is TGTGCCAGCAGCTTGGGACACGGAAACGAGCAGTACTTC.

This clonotype was seen at least ten times. The gene calls are TRBV6-5 and TRBJ2-7; TRBD1 agrees at 10 bases. The V gene's germline CDR1 is MNHEY and CDR2 SVGAGI. The junction had 6 bases not matched to a gene; V was cut back by 6 bases and J by 4 bases. The CDR3 is made up of 14 amino acids. The CDR3 bases are TGTGCCAGCAGAATCGACAGGGGGCAATACGAGCAGTACTTC. It translates to CASRIDRGQYEQYF.

There are many counts of this clonotype. The J gene is TRBJ2-7, the V gene TRBV12-3 or TRBV12-4, with TRBD2 matching over 9 bases. The CDR3 is made up of 15 amino acids. J was trimmed by 5 bases and V by 6 bases; bases with no gene match: 11. The CDR3 coding sequence is TGTGCCAGCAGAAAACCGGGACTAGCTGGGGACGAGCAGTACTTC. This gives the protein CASRKPGLAGDEQYF.

This clonotype was detected many times. The J gene is TRBJ2-1, the V gene TRBV11-2, with unresolved D. Trimming shortened V by 4 bases and J by 3 bases, and 4 bases separated the two germline ends. The CDR3 runs to 12 residues. The V gene's germline CDR1 is SGHAT and CDR2 FQNNGV. The chain's CDR3 is CASSYDYNEQFF. CDR3 sequence (DNA): TGTGCCAGCAGCTACGACTACAATGAGCAGTTCTTC. The full variable domain, with the rest looked up from reference TRBV11-2 and TRBJ2-1, is EAGVAQSPRYKIIEKRQSVAFWCNPISGHATLYWYQQILGQGPKLLIQFQNNGVVDDSQLPKDRFSAERLKGVDSTLKIQPAKLEDSAVYLCASSYDYNEQFFGPGTRLTVL.